What follows are 29 T cell receptor beta chains derived from one specimen sequenced in a study of CD8+ T cells in alopecia areata. Extracted RNA was reverse transcribed into cDNA, the sequencing template. Produced via immunoSEQ multiplex PCR; TCRdb's table is partial and in-frame only. The sample includes about 200,000 clones, about 56% of them seen just once. The material sequenced was CD8+ T cells sorted from blood. The receptors stem from a human donor in good health.

The V and J genes are TRBV7-7 and TRBJ2-5; 8 nucleotides align to TRBD1. The junction had 17 bases not matched to a gene; V was cut back by 3 bases and J by 2 bases. This CDR3 contains 19 residues. Germline CDR1 and CDR2: SSHAT and FNYEAQ (reference sequence). The CDR3 sequence is CASSLGEGQGARWQETQYF. In DNA, the CDR3 is TGTGCCAGCAGCTTGGGAGAAGGGCAGGGGGCTAGATGGCAAGAGACCCAGTACTTC.

This clone was counted only a few times. V and J are TRBV4-1 and TRBJ2-6; D remains ambiguous. The germline gives CDR1 MGHRA, CDR2 YSYEKL. The CDR3 has 16 amino acids. Trimming pared 0 bases from V and 3 bases from J, leaving 9 bases between. CDR3 coding DNA: TGCGCCAGCAGCCAAGATCTGGGCGGTGGGGCCAACGTCCTGACTTTC. Protein product: CASSQDLGGGANVLTF.

The chain links TRBV4-1 to TRBJ1-2; the D gene is possibly TRBD1 (5 bases). The CDR3 spans 17 residues. V dropped 4 bases and J dropped 8 bases, with 26 bases sitting between them. Germline V CDR1 and CDR2: MGHRA, YSYEKL. The CDR3 region is CASSLYPRAEAIHGYTF. The CDR3 nucleotides read TGCGCCAGCAGCCTTTACCCCAGGGCCGAGGCCATTCACGGCTACACCTTC.

The chain couples TRBV9 to TRBJ2-3; 12 bases line up with TRBD1. Losses at the gene ends were 0 bases for V and 6 bases for J; bases not matched to a gene: 5. This CDR3 spans 16 amino acids. Per germline, CDR1 SGDLS and CDR2 YYNGEE. CDR3 residues: CASSVAGTGGADTQYF. The CDR3 DNA reads TGTGCCAGCAGCGTAGCCGGGACAGGGGGCGCGGATACGCAGTATTTT.

The gene calls are TRBV27 and TRBJ2-4; no clear D gene. The germline V gene encodes CDR1 MNHEY and CDR2 SMNVEV (reference sequence). V was pared by 6 bases and J by 1 base, with 7 bases between. The CDR3 length is 13 residues. In DNA, the CDR3 is TGTGCCAGCAGCCCTAAGGCCAAAAACATTCAGTACTTC. Encoded protein: CASSPKAKNIQYF.

The chain combines TRBV4-1 with TRBJ2-5, with D possibly being TRBD1 or TRBD2 (7 bases each). Trimming removed 1 base from V and 4 bases from J, with 16 bases in between. Germline CDR1 MGHRA, CDR2 YSYEKL. The CDR3 runs to 16 residues. CDR3 region: CASSQGEGGGGETQYF. DNA for the CDR3: TGCGCCAGCAGCCAAGGGGAGGGAGGGGGCGGAGAGACCCAGTACTTC.

The V and J genes are TRBV4-1 and TRBJ2-1; possibly TRBD2 for D (6 bases). The germline CDR1 and CDR2 sequences are MGHRA and YSYEKL. V gave up 1 base and J gave up 8 bases, with 21 bases separating them. This CDR3 comprises 17 residues. CDR3 amino acids: CASSQVALEGRVDEQFF. The CDR3, as DNA: TGCGCCAGCAGCCAAGTCGCCCTGGAGGGGAGAGTCGATGAGCAGTTCTTC.

The chain uses TRBV11-1 and TRBJ2-1, with 8 bases lining up with TRBD2. CDR1 SGHAT and CDR2 FQDESV come from the germline V gene (reference sequence). The CDR3 has 19 residues. Trimming took 2 bases from V and 0 from J; bases not matched to a gene: 12. The DNA of the CDR3 is TGTGCCAGCAGCTTATTGGTAGGGAGCGGGACTAGCTCCTACAATGAGCAGTTCTTC. Residues: CASSLLVGSGTSSYNEQFF.

This clone was observed a handful of times. The chain employs TRBV19 and TRBJ1-1, with 8 nucleotides matching TRBD1. Per germline, CDR1 LNHDA and CDR2 SQIVND (reference sequence). The CDR3 is made up of 14 amino acids. V shed 4 bases, J shed 1 base, and the junction held 2 bases outside the gene matches. The CDR3: CASSRTGWNTEAFF. CDR3 DNA sequence: TGTGCCAGTAGTAGGACAGGGTGGAACACTGAAGCTTTCTTT.

The V gene is TRBV15, the J gene TRBJ2-5, with D uncertain. The germline V and J ends were trimmed by 0 bases and 5 bases, with 19 bases remaining between them. The CDR3 has 17 amino acids. CDR1 is LNHNV and CDR2 is YYDKDF in the germline V gene (reference sequence). CDR3 in DNA: TGTGCCACCAGCAGAGATCTGCCCTCCACAAGTAGGGAGACCCAGTACTTC. The encoded protein is CATSRDLPSTSRETQYF.

The chain couples TRBV5-1 to TRBJ2-3; the match to TRBD2 covers 10 bases. Trimming cost V 4 bases and J 1 base; bases outside gene matches: 9. This CDR3 is 17 amino acids long. Germline V gene sequence: CDR1 SGHRS, CDR2 YFSETQ. The CDR3 bases are TGCGCCAGCAGCACCGGGACTAGCGAGTTCGGCACAGATACGCAGTATTTT. It yields the protein CASSTGTSEFGTDTQYF.

V is TRBV4-2 and J is TRBJ1-4; no clear D. Trimming took 0 bases from V and 8 from J, leaving 7 bases between them. CDR3 length: 13 residues. CDR1 is LGHNA and CDR2 is YNFKEQ in the germline V gene. The CDR3 reads CASSQDLGEKLFF. DNA for the CDR3: TGTGCCAGCAGCCAAGATCTCGGCGAAAAACTGTTTTTT.

At least ten counts were recorded for this clone. V usage is TRBV5-1 and J usage is TRBJ1-2; D not resolved. Germline CDR1 SGHRS, CDR2 YFSETQ. The CDR3 consists of 13 residues. Trimming left V 3 bases short and J 4 bases short, with 10 bases between. CDR3 protein: CASSWGNSYGYTF. CDR3 nucleotides: TGCGCCAGCAGCTGGGGAAACAGCTATGGCTACACCTTC.

This clone is labeled medium-sized. The chain couples TRBV5-1 to TRBJ2-3; D may be TRBD2 (7 bases). Germline V CDR1 and CDR2: SGHRS, YFSETQ. Trimming stripped 7 bases from V and 1 base from J, with 13 bases between. The CDR3 has 14 amino acids. Here the CDR3 DNA reads TGCGCCAGCGAGGGGGGGCTCGGCACAGATACGCAGTATTTT. Its translation: CASEGGLGTDTQYF. Full variable domain (rest looked up from reference TRBV5-1 and TRBJ2-3): KAGVTQTPRYLIKTRGQQVTLSCSPISGHRSVSWYQQTPGQGLQFLFEYFSETQRNKGNFPGRFSGRQFSNSRSEMNVSTLELGDSALYLCASEGGLGTDTQYFGPGTRLTVL.

The chain combines TRBV7-8 with TRBJ1-6; the D gene is possibly TRBD1 (6 bases). The CDR3 loop spans 15 amino acids. The germline V gene encodes CDR1 SGHVS and CDR2 FQNEAQ. With 5 bases removed from V and 3 bases from J, the gap between germline ends came to 11 bases. The CDR3 loop reads CASSPGQYYNSPLHF. The CDR3 nucleotides read TGTGCCAGCAGCCCGGGACAATACTATAATTCACCCCTCCACTTT.

This sequence joins TRBV23-1 and TRBJ2-7; 7 bases are a match to TRBD1. TRBV23-1 is filed as an ORF, its function uncertain. This CDR3 has 16 residues. Losses at the gene ends were 0 bases for V and 0 bases for J; bases not matched to a gene: 5. CDR3 in DNA: TGCGCCAGCAGTCAATCTTTGGACAGGCACTCCTACGAGCAGTACTTC. It encodes CASSQSLDRHSYEQYF.

This chain connects TRBV11-2 to TRBJ1-1; D gene uncertain. Between the trimmed V and J ends, which lost 0 bases and 12 bases, there was a span of 14 bases. The CDR3 length is 13 residues. The germline V gene encodes CDR1 SGHAT and CDR2 FQNNGV. CDR3 loop: CASSLDLSRISFF. The CDR3 DNA reads TGTGCCAGCAGCTTAGATCTGAGCAGGATCTCTTTCTTT.

Comment on this clone: Other DNA sequences within the sample encode an identical CDR3. DNA of the CDR3: TGCGCCAGCAGCTCGGGACAGGGCGATTATGGCTACACCTTC. This gives the protein CASSSGQGDYGYTF. This chain joins TRBV5-1 and TRBJ1-2; TRBD1 aligns across 9 bases. The CDR3 totals 14 residues. Germline V gene data show CDR1 as SGHRS and CDR2 as YFSETQ. V lost 3 bases to trimming and J lost 5 bases; unmatched junction nucleotides: 5. The full variable domain, its missing parts supplied by reference TRBV5-1 and TRBJ1-2, is KAGVTQTPRYLIKTRGQQVTLSCSPISGHRSVSWYQQTPGQGLQFLFEYFSETQRNKGNFPGRFSGRQFSNSRSEMNVSTLELGDSALYLCASSSGQGDYGYTFGSGTRLTVV.

The V gene is TRBV19, the J gene TRBJ1-5; D is undetermined. This CDR3 has 14 amino acids. CDR1 is LNHDA, CDR2 SQIVND, per germline (reference sequence). V lost 8 bases and J lost 0, with 11 bases in between. CDR3 loop: CASGRASSNQPQHF. The CDR3 DNA sequence: TGTGCCAGTGGGAGGGCTTCTAGCAATCAGCCCCAGCATTTT. Based on the CDR3 plus reference TRBV19 and TRBJ1-5, the full variable domain is DGGITQSPKYLFRKEGQNVTLSCEQNLNHDAMYWYRQDPGQGLRLIYYSQIVNDFQKGDIAEGYSVSREKKESFPLTVTSAQKNPTAFYLCASGRASSNQPQHFGDGTRLSIL.

CDR3 bases: TGTGCCAGCAGTGAAATCGTAATAGTGAGCAATCAGCCCCAGCATTTT. It translates to CASSEIVIVSNQPQHF. The V call is TRBV6-1, the J call TRBJ1-5; no definite D call. CDR1 MNHNS and CDR2 SASEGT come from the germline V gene. This CDR3 has 16 amino acids. V was shortened by 2 bases and J by 1 base, with 12 bases between the two germline ends.

This chain joins TRBV7-8 and TRBJ2-7; D gene uncertain. CDR3 length equals 13 residues. Trimming shortened V by 0 bases and J by 4 bases, and 7 bases separated the two germline ends. Germline assignment: CDR1 SGHVS and CDR2 FQNEAQ. This CDR3 reads CASSLATGYEQYF. Here the CDR3 DNA reads TGTGCCAGCAGCTTAGCGACCGGGTACGAGCAGTACTTC.

This clone has just a few counts. This chain connects TRBV7-2 to TRBJ2-7, with 11 bases identical to TRBD2. The V segment lost 5 bases and the J segment 3 bases; nucleotides outside the gene matches: 9. Per germline, CDR1 SGHTA and CDR2 FQGNSA. This CDR3 region has 16 residues. This CDR3 reads CASSPHSSGGLYEQYF. The DNA of the CDR3 is TGTGCCAGCAGCCCCCACTCTAGCGGGGGGCTCTACGAGCAGTACTTC. The complete variable domain, with remaining parts taken from reference TRBV7-2 and TRBJ2-7, reads GAGVSQSPSNKVTEKGKDVELRCDPISGHTALYWYRQSLGQGLEFLIYFQGNSAPDKSGLPSDRFSAERTGGSVSTLTIQRTQQEDSAVYLCASSPHSSGGLYEQYFGPGTRLTVT.

This chain uses TRBV7-9 with TRBJ2-4; 7 bases are shared with TRBD2. Losses at the gene ends were 5 bases for V and 8 bases for J; bases not matched to a gene: 9. Per the germline V gene, CDR1 is SEHNR and CDR2 is FQNEAQ (reference sequence). CDR3 size: 14 residues. The CDR3 here is CASSPPAGIDIQYF. The CDR3, as DNA: TGTGCCAGCAGCCCTCCAGCGGGGATAGACATTCAGTACTTC.

V is TRBV6-5 and J is TRBJ1-2; tentatively, D is TRBD1 (5 bases). Per the germline V gene, CDR1 is MNHEY and CDR2 is SVGAGI. CDR3 length: 15 residues. Trimming removed 2 bases from V and 3 bases from J, with 13 bases in between. The CDR3 sequence: CASSYKMGLDYGYTF. The CDR3 DNA is TGTGCCAGCAGTTACAAGATGGGACTGGACTATGGCTACACCTTC.

The chain employs TRBV7-9 and TRBJ1-2, with TRBD1 matching over 7 bases. CDR3 length: 13 amino acids. V shed 5 bases, J shed 2 bases, and the junction held 2 bases outside the gene matches. CDR1 is SEHNR and CDR2 is FQNEAQ in the germline V gene (reference sequence). CDR3 sequence reads: CASSQQGNYGYTF. The CDR3 DNA sequence: TGTGCCAGCAGCCAACAGGGGAACTATGGCTACACCTTC.

The V and J genes are TRBV25-1 and TRBJ1-1; D is ambiguous. Deletions cut 5 bases from V and 1 base from J, with 17 bases between. Germline CDR1 MGHDK, CDR2 SYGVNS. This CDR3 has 16 amino acids. The CDR3 bases are TGTGCCAGCAGTCCACACAACCGGGAGGGGAACACTGAAGCTTTCTTT. It encodes CASSPHNREGNTEAFF.

The chain joins TRBV14 to TRBJ2-6; D not certain. CDR3 length: 16 residues. Germline loops: CDR1 SGHDN, CDR2 FVKESK. V lost 0 bases to trimming and J lost 1 base, with 7 bases between them. CDR3 protein: CASSQDRVSGANVLTF. As DNA, the CDR3 is TGTGCCAGCAGCCAAGACCGCGTATCTGGGGCCAACGTCCTGACTTTC. The variable domain in full, completed from reference TRBV14 and TRBJ2-6, reads EAGVTQFPSHSVIEKGQTVTLRCDPISGHDNLYWYRRVMGKEIKFLLHFVKESKQDESGMPNNRFLAERTGGTYSTLKVQPAELEDSGVYFCASSQDRVSGANVLTFGAGSRLTVL.

The rearrangement uses TRBV5-1 and TRBJ1-5; D gene unclear. Germline loops: CDR1 SGHRS, CDR2 YFSETQ. This CDR3 is 15 amino acids long. Trimming took off 0 bases at V and 0 bases at J, with 7 bases between the two ends. CDR3 region: CASSLEGISNQPQHF. The CDR3 region has the DNA TGCGCCAGCAGCTTGGAAGGGATTAGCAATCAGCCCCAGCATTTT. The variable domain in full, with the rest retrieved from reference TRBV5-1 and TRBJ1-5, is KAGVTQTPRYLIKTRGQQVTLSCSPISGHRSVSWYQQTPGQGLQFLFEYFSETQRNKGNFPGRFSGRQFSNSRSEMNVSTLELGDSALYLCASSLEGISNQPQHFGDGTRLSIL.

The gene calls are TRBV20-1 and TRBJ2-2; unclear D gene. V was clipped by 2 bases and J by 6 bases, with 4 bases between them. CDR3 length: 11 amino acids. Germline loops: CDR1 DFQATT, CDR2 SNEGSKA (reference sequence). CDR3 sequence reads: CSARNSGELFF. CDR3 sequence (DNA): TGCAGTGCTAGAAATTCCGGGGAGCTGTTTTTT.